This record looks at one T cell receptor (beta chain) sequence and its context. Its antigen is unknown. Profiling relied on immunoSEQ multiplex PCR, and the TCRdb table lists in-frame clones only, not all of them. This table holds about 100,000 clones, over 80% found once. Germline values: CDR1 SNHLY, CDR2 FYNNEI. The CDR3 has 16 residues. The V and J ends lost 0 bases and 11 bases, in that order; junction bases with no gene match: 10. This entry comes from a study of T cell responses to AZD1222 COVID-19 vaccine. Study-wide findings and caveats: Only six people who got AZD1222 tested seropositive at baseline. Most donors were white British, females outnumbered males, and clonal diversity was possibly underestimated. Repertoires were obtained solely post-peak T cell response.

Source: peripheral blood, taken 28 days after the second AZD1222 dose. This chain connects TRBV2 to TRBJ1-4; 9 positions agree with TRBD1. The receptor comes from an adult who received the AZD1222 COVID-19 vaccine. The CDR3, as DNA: TGTGCCAGCAGTGAAGCGCTGAGACAGGGGGTCGGGAAACTGTTTTTT. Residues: CASSEALRQGVGKLFF.